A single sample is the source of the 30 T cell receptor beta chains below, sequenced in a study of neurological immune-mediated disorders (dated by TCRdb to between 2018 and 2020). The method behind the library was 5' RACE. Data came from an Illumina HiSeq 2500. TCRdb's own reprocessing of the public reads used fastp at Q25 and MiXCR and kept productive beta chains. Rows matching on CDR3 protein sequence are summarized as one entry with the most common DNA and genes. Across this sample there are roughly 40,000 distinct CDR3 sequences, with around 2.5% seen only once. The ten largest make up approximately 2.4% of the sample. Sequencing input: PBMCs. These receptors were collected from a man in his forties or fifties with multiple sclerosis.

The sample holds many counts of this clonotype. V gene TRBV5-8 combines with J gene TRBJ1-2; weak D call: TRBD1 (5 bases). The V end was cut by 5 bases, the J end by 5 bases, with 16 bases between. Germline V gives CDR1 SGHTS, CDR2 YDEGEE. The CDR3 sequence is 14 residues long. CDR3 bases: TGTGCCAGCAGGTGGTTTAAAGGGGCTTATGGCTACACCTTC. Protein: CASRWFKGAYGYTF.

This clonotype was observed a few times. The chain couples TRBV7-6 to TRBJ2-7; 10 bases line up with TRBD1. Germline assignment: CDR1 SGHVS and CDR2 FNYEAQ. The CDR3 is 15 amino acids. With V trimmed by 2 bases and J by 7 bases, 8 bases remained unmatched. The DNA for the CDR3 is TGTGCCAGCAGCTTAAGCGGTGACAGGGGGCAAGAGCAGTACTTC. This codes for CASSLSGDRGQEQYF.

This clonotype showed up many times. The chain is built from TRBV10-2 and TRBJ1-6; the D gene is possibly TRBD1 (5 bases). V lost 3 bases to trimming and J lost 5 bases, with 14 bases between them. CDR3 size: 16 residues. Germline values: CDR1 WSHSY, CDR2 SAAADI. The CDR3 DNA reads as TGCGCCAGCAGTGAATTGGGGGGTGTAGATAATTCACCCCTCCACTTT. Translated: CASSELGGVDNSPLHF.

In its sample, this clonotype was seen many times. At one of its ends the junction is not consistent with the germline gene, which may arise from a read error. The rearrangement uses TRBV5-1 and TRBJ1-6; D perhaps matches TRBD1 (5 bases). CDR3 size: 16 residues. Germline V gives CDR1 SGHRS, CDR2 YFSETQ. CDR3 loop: CASSPTVSGDGSPLNF. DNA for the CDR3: TGCGCCAGCAGCCCCACCGTATCGGGGGACGGGTCACCCCTCAACTTT.

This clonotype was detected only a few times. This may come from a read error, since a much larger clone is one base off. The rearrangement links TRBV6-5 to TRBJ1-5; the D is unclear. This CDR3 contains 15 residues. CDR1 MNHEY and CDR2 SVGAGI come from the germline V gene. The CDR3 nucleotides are TGTGCCAGCAGTATCGCGGGCAATAGCAATCAGCCCCAGAATTTT. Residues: CASSIAGNSNQPQNF.

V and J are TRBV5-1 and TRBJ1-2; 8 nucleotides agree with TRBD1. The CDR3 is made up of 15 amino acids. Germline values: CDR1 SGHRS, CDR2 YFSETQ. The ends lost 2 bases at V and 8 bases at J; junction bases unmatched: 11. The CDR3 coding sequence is TGCGCCAGCAGCTTCCCGGGACAGGAACCCCTAGGCTACACCTTC. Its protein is CASSFPGQEPLGYTF.

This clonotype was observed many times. In DNA, the CDR3 is TGCAGTGCTAGGGGACAGAGCACAGATACGCAGTATTTT. It encodes CSARGQSTDTQYF. J is TRBJ2-3 and V is TRBV20-1; 7 bases line up with TRBD1. V was clipped by 3 bases and J by 0 bases; unmatched bases: 0. Germline V gives CDR1 DFQATT, CDR2 SNEGSKA (reference sequence). The CDR3 consists of 13 residues.

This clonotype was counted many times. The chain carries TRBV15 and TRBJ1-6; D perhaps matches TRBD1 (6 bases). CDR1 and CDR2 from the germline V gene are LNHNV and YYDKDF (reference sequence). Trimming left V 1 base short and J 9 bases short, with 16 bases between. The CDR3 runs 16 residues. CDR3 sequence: CATSRVDRLASSPLHF. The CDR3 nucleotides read TGTGCCACCAGCAGAGTCGACAGGCTTGCTAGTTCACCCCTCCACTTT.

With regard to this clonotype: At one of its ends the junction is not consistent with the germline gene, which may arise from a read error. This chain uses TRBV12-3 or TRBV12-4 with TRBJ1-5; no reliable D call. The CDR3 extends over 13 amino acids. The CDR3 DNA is TGTGCCAGCAGTTTAGGGCGGGGTCAGCCCCAGAATTTT. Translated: CASSLGRGQPQNF.

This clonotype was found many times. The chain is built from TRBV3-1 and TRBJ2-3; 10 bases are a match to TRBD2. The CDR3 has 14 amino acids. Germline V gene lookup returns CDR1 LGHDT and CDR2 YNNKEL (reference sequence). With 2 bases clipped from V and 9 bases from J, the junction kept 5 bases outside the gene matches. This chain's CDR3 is CASSQTAGGHTQYF. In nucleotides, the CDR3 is TGTGCCAGCAGCCAAACAGCGGGGGGGCACACGCAGTATTTT.

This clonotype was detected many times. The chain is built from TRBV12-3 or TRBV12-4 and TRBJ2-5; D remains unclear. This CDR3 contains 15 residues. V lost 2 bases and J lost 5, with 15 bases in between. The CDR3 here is CASSLWLNGVETQYF. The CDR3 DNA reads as TGTGCCAGCAGTTTATGGCTAAACGGAGTGGAGACCCAGTACTTC.

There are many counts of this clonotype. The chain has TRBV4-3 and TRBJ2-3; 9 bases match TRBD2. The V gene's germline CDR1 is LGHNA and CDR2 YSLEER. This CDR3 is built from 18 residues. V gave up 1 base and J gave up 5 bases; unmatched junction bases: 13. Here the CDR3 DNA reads TGCGCCAGCAGCCAAGGGTCGATTGGGGTAGCGGGGGAAGATACGCAGTATTTT. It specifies CASSQGSIGVAGEDTQYF.

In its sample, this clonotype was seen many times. CDR3 sequence: CASSLDPGQPQHF. The CDR3 DNA reads as TGTGCCAGCAGCTTAGATCCCGGTCAGCCCCAGCATTTT. The chain links TRBV11-2 to TRBJ1-5; no clear D. V was cut by 0 bases and J by 6 bases, with 6 bases left in between. Germline CDR1 and CDR2: SGHAT and FQNNGV. The CDR3 consists of 13 residues.

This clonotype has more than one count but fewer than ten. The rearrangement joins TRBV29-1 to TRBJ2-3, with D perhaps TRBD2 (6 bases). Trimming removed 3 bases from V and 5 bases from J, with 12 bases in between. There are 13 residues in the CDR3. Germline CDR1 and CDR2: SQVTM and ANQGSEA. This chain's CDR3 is CSVDLRGLDTQYF. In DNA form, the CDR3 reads TGCAGCGTTGACTTGCGGGGCCTAGATACGCAGTATTTT.

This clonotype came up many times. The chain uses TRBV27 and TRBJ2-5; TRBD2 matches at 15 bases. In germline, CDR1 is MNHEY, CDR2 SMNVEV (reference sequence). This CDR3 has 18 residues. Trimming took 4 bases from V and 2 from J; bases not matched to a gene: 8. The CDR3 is CASSSGLAGGGYQETQYF. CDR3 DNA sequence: TGTGCCAGCAGTTCGGGACTAGCGGGGGGCGGATATCAAGAGACCCAGTACTTC.

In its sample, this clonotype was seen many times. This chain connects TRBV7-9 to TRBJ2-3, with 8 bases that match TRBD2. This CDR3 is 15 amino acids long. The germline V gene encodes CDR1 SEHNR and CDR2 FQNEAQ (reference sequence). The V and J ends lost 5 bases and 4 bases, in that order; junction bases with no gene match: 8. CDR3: CASSPTSGPPDTQYF. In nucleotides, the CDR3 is TGTGCCAGCAGCCCTACTAGCGGACCCCCAGATACGCAGTATTTT.

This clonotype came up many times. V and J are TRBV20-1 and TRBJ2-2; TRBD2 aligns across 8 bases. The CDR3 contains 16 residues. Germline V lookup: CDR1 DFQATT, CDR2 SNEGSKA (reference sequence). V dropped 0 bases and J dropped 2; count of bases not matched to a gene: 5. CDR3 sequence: CSARDRGLENTGELFF. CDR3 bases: TGCAGTGCTAGAGATCGGGGACTAGAAAACACCGGGGAGCTGTTTTTT.

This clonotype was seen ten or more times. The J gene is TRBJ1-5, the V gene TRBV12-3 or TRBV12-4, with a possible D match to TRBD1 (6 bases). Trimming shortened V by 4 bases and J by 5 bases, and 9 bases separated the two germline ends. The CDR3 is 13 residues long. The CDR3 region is CASSSGGDQPQHF. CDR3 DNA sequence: TGTGCCAGCAGTTCGGGGGGCGATCAGCCCCAGCATTTT.

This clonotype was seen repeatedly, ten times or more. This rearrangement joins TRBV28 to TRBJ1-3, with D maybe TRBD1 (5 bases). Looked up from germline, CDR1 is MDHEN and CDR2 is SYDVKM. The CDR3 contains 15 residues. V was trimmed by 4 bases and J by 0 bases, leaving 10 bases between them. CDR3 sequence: CASSSQGTSGNTIYF. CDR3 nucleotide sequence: TGTGCCAGCAGTTCTCAAGGGACCTCTGGAAACACCATATATTTT. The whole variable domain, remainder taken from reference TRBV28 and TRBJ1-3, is DVKVTQSSRYLVKRTGEKVFLECVQDMDHENMFWYRQDPGLGLRLIYFSYDVKMKEKGDIPEGYSVSREKKERFSLILESASTNQTSMYLCASSSQGTSGNTIYFGEGSWLTVV.

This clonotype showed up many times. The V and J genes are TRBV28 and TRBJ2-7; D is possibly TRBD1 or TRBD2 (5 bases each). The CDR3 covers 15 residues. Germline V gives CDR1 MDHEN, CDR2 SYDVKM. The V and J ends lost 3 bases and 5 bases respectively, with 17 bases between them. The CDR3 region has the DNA TGTGCCAGCAGTTTGAGGGGCTCAGTACGGGACGAGCAGTACTTC. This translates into CASSLRGSVRDEQYF.

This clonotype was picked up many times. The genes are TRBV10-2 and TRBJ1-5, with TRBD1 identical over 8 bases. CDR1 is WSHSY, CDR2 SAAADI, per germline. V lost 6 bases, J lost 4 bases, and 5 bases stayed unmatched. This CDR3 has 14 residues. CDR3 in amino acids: CASREGQVNQPQHF. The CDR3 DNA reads TGCGCCAGCAGAGAGGGACAGGTAAATCAGCCCCAGCATTTT.

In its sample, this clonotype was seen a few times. The DNA for the CDR3 is TGTGCCAGCAGCTGGAGCTCCTACGAGCAGTACTTC. Translation gives CASSWSSYEQYF. V gene TRBV5-8 combines with J gene TRBJ2-7; the D is unclear. The germline CDR1 and CDR2 sequences are SGHTS and YDEGEE. V was clipped by 3 bases and J by 0 bases, with 4 bases between them. The CDR3 totals 12 residues.

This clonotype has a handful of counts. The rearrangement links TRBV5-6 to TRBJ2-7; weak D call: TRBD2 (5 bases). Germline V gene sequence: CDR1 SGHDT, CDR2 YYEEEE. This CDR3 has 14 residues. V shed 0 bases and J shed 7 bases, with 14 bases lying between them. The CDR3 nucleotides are TGTGCCAGCAGCTTGGTTTCTAGCTTCCAAGAGCAGTACTTC. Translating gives CASSLVSSFQEQYF.

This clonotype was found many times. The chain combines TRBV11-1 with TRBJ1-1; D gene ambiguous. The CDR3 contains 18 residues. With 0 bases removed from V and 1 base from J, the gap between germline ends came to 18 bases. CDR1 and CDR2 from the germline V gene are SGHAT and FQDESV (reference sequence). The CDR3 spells CASSLALDGMGRNTEAFF. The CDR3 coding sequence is TGTGCCAGCAGCTTAGCTTTAGATGGAATGGGTCGGAACACTGAAGCTTTCTTT.

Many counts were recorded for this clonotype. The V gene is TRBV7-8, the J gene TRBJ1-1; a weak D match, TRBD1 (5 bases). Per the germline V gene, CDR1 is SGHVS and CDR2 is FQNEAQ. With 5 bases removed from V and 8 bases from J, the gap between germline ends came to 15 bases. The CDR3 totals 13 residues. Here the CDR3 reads CASSRDSLREAFF. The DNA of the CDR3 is TGTGCCAGCAGCCGTGACAGCCTGAGAGAAGCTTTCTTT.

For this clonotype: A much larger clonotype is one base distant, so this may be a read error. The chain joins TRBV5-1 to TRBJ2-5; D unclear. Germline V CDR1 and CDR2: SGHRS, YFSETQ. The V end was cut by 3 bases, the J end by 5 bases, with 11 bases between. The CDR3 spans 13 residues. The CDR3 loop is CASSSRGPETQYF. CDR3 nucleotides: TGCGCCAGCAGCTCTAGAGGCCCGGAGACCCAGTACTTC.

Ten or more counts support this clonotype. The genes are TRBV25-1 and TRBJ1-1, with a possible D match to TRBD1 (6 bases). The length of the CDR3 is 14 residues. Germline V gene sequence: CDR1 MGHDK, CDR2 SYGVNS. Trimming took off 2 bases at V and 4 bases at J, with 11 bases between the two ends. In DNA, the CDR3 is TGTGCCAGCAGTGAAAGTGGGGGGGCCACTGAAGCTTTCTTT. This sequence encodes CASSESGGATEAFF.

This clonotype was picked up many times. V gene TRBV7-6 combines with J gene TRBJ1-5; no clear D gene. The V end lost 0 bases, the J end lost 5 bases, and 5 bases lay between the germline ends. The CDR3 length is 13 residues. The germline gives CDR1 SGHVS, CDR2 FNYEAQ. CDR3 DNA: TGTGCCAGCAGCTTAGCCGGGGATCAGCCCCAGCATTTT. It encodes CASSLAGDQPQHF.

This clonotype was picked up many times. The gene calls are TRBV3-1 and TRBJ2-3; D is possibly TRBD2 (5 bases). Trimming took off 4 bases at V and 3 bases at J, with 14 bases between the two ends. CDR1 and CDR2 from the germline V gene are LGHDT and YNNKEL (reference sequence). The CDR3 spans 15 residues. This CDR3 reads CASSLGLARTDTQYF. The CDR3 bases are TGTGCCAGCAGCCTCGGTTTAGCGAGAACAGATACGCAGTATTTT.

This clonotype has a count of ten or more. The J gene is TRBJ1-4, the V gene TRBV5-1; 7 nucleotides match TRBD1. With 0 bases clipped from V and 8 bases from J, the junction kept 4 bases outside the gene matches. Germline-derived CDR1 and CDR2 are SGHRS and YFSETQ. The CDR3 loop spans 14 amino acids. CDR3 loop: CASSLGQGDEKLFF. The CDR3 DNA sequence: TGCGCCAGCAGCTTGGGACAGGGAGACGAAAAACTGTTTTTT.